The table lists the clone carrying this T cell receptor beta chain with a few counts. No antigen is known for it. This sample is drawn from a study of T cells in Graves' hyperthyroidism and ophthalmopathy. Study results and limitations: Progression to ophthalmopathy was predicted a median of 6.5 months early. Appearing also in blood were most of the thyroid clonotypes expanded above 0.001.

RNA transcripts were the template for amplifying TCR beta CDR3 regions. The TCR CDR3 was amplified in a first-round RT-PCR using the HTBI primer set. TCRdb independently ran MiXCR on the multiplex PCR reads; one entry per CDR3 protein. The sample includes 250,000 to 400,000 distinct CDR3 sequences, about an eighth of them seen just once. The CDR3 covers 15 residues. Germline assignment: CDR1 LNHDA and CDR2 SQIVND (reference sequence). The V end was cut by 9 bases, the J end by 1 base, with 17 bases between. What was sequenced was blood. This rearrangement joins TRBV19 to TRBJ2-3; D gene ambiguous. The receptor comes from a woman aged 40 to 50 with Graves' ophthalmopathy. DNA for the CDR3: TGTGCCAGCAAAGGACCTCTTCCCGGCACAGATACGCAGTATTTT. Translated: CASKGPLPGTDTQYF.